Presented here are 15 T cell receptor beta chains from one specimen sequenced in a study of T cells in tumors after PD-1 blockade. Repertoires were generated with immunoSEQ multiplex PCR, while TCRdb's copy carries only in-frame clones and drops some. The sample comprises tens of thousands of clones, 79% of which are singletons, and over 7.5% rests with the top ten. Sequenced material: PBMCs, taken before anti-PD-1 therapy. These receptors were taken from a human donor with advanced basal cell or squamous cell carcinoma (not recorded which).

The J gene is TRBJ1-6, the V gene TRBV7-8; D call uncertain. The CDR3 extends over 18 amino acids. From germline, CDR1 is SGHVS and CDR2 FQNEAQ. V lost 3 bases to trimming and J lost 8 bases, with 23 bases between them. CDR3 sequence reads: CASSFMNSWYLSDSPLHF. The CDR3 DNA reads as TGTGCCAGCAGCTTTATGAATTCGTGGTACCTCTCGGATTCACCCCTCCACTTT.

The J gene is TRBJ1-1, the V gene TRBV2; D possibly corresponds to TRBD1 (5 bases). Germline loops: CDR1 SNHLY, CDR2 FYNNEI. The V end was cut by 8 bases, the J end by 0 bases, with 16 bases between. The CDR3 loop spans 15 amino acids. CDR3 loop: CASRLGGGMNTEAFF. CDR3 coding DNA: TGTGCCAGCCGGTTGGGGGGTGGCATGAACACTGAAGCTTTCTTT.

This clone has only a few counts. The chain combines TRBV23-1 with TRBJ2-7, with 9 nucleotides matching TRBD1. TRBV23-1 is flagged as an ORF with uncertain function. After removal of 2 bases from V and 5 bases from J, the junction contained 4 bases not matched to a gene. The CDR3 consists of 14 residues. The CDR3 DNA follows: TGCGCCAGCAGTCAAGACAGGGGGGTCCACGAGCAGTACTTC. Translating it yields CASSQDRGVHEQYF.

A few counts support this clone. CDR3 DNA sequence: TGTGCCAGCAGCCAAGATCTGGGACTAGTCAACAATGAGCAGTTCTTC. Protein: CASSQDLGLVNNEQFF. The rearrangement uses TRBV3-1 (or the pseudogene TRBV3-2) and TRBJ2-1; 8 nucleotides match TRBD2. J lost 5 bases, V lost 0 bases, and 6 bases had no gene match. The CDR3 is 16 residues long. Germline V gene data show CDR1 as LGHDT and CDR2 as YNNKEL (reference sequence).

The CDR3 loop is CASSIRPDNEQFF. Written as DNA, the CDR3 is TGTGCCAGTAGTATTCGCCCTGACAATGAGCAGTTCTTC. The J gene is TRBJ2-1, the V gene TRBV19; unclear D gene. Germline lookup yields CDR1 LNHDA and CDR2 SQIVND (reference sequence). V was pared by 3 bases and J by 5 bases, with 8 bases between. The CDR3 has 13 residues. Together with reference TRBV19 and TRBJ2-1, the CDR3 gives the full variable domain: DGGITQSPKYLFRKEGQNVTLSCEQNLNHDAMYWYRQDPGQGLRLIYYSQIVNDFQKGDIAEGYSVSREKKESFPLTVTSAQKNPTAFYLCASSIRPDNEQFFGPGTRLTVL.

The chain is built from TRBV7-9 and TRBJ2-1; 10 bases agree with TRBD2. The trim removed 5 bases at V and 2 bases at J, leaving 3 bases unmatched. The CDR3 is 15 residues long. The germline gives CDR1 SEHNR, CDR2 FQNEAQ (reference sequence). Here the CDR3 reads CASSLGTSAYNEQFF. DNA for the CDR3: TGTGCCAGCAGCCTTGGGACTAGCGCCTACAATGAGCAGTTCTTC.

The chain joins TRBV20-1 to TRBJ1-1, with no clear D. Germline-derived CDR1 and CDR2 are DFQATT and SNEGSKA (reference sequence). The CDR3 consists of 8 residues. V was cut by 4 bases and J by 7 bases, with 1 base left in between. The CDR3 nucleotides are TGCAGTGCTAATGAAGCTTTCTTT. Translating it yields CSANEAFF.

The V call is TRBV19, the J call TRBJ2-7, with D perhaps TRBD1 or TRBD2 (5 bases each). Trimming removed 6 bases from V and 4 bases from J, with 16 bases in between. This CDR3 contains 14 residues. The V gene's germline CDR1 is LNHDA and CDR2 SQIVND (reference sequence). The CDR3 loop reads CASSYGTGTYEQYF. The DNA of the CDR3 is TGTGCCAGTAGCTACGGGACCGGGACGTACGAGCAGTACTTC. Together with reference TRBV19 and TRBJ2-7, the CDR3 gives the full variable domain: DGGITQSPKYLFRKEGQNVTLSCEQNLNHDAMYWYRQDPGQGLRLIYYSQIVNDFQKGDIAEGYSVSREKKESFPLTVTSAQKNPTAFYLCASSYGTGTYEQYFGPGTRLTVT.

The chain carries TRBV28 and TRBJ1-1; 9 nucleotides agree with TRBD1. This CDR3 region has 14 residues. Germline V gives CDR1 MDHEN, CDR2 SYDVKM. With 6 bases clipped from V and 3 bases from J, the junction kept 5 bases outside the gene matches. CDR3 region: CASSGQGLDTEAFF. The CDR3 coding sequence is TGTGCCAGCAGCGGACAGGGGCTGGACACTGAAGCTTTCTTT.

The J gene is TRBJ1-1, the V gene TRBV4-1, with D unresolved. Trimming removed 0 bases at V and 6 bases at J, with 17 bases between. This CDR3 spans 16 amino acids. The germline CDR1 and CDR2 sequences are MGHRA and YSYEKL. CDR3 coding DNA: TGCGCCAGCAGCCAAGATCGGCAGTCCTATGTCGCTGAAGCTTTCTTT. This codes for CASSQDRQSYVAEAFF.

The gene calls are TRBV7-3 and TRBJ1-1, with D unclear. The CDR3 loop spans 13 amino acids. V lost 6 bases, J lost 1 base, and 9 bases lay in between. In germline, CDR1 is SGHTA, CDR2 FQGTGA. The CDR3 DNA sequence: TGTGCCAGCAGGGGAACACAGAACACTGAAGCTTTCTTT. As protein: CASRGTQNTEAFF.

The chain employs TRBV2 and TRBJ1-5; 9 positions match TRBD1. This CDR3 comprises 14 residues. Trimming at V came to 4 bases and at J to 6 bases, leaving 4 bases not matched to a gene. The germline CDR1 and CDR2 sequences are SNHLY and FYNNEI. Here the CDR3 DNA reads TGTGCCAGCAGTGTATGGACAGGGGTTCAGCCCCAGCATTTT. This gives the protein CASSVWTGVQPQHF.

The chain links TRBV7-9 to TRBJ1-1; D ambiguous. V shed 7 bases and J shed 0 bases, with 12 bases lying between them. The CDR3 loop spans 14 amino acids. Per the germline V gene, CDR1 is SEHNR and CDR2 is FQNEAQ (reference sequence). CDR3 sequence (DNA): TGTGCCAGCAACAACCGGGCCATGAACACTGAAGCTTTCTTT. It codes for CASNNRAMNTEAFF.

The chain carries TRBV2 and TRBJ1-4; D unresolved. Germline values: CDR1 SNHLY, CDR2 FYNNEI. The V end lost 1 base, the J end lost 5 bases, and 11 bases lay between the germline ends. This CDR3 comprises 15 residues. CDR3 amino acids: CASSEGGRPNEKLFF. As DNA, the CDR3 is TGTGCCAGCAGTGAAGGTGGTAGGCCGAATGAAAAACTGTTTTTT.

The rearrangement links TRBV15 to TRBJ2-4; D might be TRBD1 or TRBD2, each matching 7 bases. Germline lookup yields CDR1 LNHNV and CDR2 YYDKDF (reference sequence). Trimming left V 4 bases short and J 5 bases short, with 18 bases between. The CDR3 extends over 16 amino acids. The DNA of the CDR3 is TGTGCCACCAGCATATCCAAGGGGGCGGGGGAAAACATTCAGTACTTC. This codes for CATSISKGAGENIQYF.